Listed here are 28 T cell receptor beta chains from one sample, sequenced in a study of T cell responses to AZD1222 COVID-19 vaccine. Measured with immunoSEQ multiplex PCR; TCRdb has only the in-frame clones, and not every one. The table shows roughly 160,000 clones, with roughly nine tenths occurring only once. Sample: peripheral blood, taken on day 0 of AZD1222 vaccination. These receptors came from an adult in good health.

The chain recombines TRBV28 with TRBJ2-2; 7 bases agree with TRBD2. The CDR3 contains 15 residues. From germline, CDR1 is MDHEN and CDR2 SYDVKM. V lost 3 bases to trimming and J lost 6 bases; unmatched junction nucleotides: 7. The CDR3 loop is CASSLGGAGAGELFF. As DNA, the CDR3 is TGTGCCAGCAGTTTGGGAGGGGCTGGGGCCGGGGAGCTGTTTTTT.

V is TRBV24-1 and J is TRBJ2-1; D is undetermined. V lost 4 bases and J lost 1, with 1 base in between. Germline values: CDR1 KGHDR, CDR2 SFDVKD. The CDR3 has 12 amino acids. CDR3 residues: CATSESYNEQFF. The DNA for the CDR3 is TGTGCCACCAGTGAATCCTACAATGAGCAGTTCTTC.

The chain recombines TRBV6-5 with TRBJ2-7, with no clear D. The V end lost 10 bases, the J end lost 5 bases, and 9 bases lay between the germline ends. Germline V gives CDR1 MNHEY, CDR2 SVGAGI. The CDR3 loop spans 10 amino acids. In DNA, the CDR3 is TGTGCCACACGACGCCACGAGCAGTACTTC. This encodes CATRRHEQYF.

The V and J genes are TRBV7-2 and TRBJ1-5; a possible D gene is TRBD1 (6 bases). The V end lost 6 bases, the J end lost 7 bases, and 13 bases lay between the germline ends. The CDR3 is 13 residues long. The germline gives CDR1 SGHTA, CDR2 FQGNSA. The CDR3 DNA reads TGTGCCAGCAGTTTACAGGGTGGCCAGCCCCAGCATTTT. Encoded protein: CASSLQGGQPQHF.

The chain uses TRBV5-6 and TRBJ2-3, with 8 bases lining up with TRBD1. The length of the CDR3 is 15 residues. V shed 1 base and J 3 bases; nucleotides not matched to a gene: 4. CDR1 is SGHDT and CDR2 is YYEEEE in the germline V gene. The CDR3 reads CASSLRRTGTDTQYF. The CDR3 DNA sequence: TGTGCCAGCAGCTTGAGACGGACAGGGACAGATACGCAGTATTTT.

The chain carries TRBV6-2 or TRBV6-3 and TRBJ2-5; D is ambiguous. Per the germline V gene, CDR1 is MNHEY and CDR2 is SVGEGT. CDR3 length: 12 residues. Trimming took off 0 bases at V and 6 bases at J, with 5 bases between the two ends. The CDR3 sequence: CASSYSRQTQYF. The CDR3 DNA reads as TGTGCCAGCAGTTACTCGAGGCAGACCCAGTACTTC.

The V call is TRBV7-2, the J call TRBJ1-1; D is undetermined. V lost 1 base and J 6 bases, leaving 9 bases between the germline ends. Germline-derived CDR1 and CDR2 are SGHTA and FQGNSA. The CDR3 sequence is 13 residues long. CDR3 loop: CASSLGGIPEAFF. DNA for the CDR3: TGTGCCAGCAGCTTAGGAGGTATCCCTGAAGCTTTCTTT.

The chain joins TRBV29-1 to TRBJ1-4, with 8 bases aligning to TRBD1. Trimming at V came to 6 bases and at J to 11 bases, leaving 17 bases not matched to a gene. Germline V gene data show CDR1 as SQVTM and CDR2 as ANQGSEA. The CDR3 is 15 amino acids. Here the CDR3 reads CSVGEKGQANTKLFF. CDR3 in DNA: TGCAGCGTCGGGGAGAAGGGACAGGCTAATACCAAACTGTTTTTT. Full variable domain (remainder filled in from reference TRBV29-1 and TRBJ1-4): SAVISQKPSRDICQRGTSLTIQCQVDSQVTMMFWYRQQPGQSLTLIATANQGSEATYESGFVIDKFPISRPNLTFSTLTVSNMSPEDSSIYLCSVGEKGQANTKLFFGSGTQLSVL.

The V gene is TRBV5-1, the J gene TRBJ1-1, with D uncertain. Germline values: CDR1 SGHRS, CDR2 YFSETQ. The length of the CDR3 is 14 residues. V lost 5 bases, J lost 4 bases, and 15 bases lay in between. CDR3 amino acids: CASSSGITFTEAFF. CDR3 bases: TGCGCCAGCAGTTCCGGGATAACTTTCACTGAAGCTTTCTTT.

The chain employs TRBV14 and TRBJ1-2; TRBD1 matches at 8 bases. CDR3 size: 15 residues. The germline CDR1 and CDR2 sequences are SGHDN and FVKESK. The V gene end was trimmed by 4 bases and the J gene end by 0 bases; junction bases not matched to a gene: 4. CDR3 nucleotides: TGTGCCAGCAGCCTGGGACAGGCTTCTAACTATGGCTACACCTTC. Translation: CASSLGQASNYGYTF.

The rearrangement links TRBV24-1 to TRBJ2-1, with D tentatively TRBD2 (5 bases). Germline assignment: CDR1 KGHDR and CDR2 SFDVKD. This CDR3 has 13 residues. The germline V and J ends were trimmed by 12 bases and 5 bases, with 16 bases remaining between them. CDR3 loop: CASSGIGHNEQFF. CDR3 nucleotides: TGTGCCTCCTCGGGAATTGGTCACAATGAGCAGTTCTTC.

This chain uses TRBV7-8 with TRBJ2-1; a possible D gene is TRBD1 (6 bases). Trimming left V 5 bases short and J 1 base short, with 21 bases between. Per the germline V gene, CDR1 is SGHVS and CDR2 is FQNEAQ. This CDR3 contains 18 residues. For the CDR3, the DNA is TGTGCCAGCAGCCCTCGGGACAACCCTTTGATTTCCTACAATGAGCAGTTCTTC. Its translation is CASSPRDNPLISYNEQFF.

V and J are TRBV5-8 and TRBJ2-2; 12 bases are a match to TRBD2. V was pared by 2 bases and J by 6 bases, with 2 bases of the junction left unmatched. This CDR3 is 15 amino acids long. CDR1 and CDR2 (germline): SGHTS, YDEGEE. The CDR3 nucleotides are TGTGCCAGCAGCTTAGGACTAGCGGGACCCGGGGAGCTGTTTTTT. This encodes CASSLGLAGPGELFF.

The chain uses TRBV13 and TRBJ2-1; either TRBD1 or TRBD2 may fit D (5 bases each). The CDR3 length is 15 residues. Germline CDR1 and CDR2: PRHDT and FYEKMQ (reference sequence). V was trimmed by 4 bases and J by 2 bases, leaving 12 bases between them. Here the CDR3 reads CASSSGQPTYNEQFF. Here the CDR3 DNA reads TGTGCCAGCAGCTCGGGGCAGCCTACCTACAATGAGCAGTTCTTC.

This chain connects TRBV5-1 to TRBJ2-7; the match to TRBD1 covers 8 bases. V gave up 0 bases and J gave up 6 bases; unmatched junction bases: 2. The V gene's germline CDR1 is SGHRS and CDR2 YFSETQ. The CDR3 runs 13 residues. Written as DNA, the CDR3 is TGCGCCAGCAGCTTGGACAGGGGGGCCGAGCAGTACTTC. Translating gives CASSLDRGAEQYF. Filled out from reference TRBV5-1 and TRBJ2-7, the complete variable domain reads KAGVTQTPRYLIKTRGQQVTLSCSPISGHRSVSWYQQTPGQGLQFLFEYFSETQRNKGNFPGRFSGRQFSNSRSEMNVSTLELGDSALYLCASSLDRGAEQYFGPGTRLTVT.

CDR3 DNA sequence: TGTGCCAGCAGTACAGGGCCAAACTATGGCTACACCTTC. This sequence encodes CASSTGPNYGYTF. This chain joins TRBV7-2 and TRBJ1-2; D perhaps matches TRBD1 (6 bases). V lost 6 bases and J 2 bases, leaving 10 bases between the germline ends. In germline, CDR1 is SGHTA, CDR2 FQGNSA. The CDR3 spans 13 residues.

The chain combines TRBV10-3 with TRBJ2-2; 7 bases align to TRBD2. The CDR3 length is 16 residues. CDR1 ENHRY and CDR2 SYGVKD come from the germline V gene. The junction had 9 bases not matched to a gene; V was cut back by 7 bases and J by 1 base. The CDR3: CAITRAGDLNTGELFF. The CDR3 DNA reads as TGTGCCATCACCAGGGCGGGGGACCTGAACACCGGGGAGCTGTTTTTT.

The CDR3 region is CASSLGTNQPQHF. CDR3 nucleotide sequence: TGTGCCAGCAGCTTAGGGACAAATCAGCCCCAGCATTTT. The V and J genes are TRBV7-2 and TRBJ1-5; the D gene is possibly TRBD1 (5 bases). Trimming shortened V by 1 base and J by 4 bases, and 5 bases separated the two germline ends. Looked up from germline, CDR1 is SGHTA and CDR2 is FQGNSA. This CDR3 contains 13 residues.

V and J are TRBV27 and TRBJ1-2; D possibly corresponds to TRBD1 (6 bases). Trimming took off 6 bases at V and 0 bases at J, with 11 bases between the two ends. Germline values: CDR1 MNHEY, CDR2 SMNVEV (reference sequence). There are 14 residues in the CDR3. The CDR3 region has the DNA TGTGCCAGCAGGGCTCAGGGGCCTAACTATGGCTACACCTTC. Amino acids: CASRAQGPNYGYTF.

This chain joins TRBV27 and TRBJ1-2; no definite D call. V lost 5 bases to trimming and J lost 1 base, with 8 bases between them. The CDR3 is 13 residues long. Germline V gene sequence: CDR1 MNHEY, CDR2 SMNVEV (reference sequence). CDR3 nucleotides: TGTGCCAGCAGTCCGACGGTTAACTATGGCTACACCTTC. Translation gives CASSPTVNYGYTF.

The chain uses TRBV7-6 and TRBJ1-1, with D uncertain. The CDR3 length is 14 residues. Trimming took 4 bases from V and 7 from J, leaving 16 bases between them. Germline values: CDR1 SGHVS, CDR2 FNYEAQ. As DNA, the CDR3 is TGTGCCAGCAGCTCGGGATTAGGTTATAATGAAGCTTTCTTT. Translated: CASSSGLGYNEAFF.

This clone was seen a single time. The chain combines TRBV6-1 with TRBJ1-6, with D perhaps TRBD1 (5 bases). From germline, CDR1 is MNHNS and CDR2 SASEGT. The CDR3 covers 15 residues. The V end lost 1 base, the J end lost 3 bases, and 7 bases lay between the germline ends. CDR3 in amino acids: CASSEETDYNSPLHF. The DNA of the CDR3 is TGTGCCAGCAGTGAAGAGACAGACTATAATTCACCCCTCCACTTT.

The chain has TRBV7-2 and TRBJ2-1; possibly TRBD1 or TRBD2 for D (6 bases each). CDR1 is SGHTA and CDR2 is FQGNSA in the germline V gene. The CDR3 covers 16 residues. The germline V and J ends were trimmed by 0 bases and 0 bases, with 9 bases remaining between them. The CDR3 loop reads CASSLAGGVSYNEQFF. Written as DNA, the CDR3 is TGTGCCAGCAGCTTAGCGGGGGGCGTCTCCTACAATGAGCAGTTCTTC.

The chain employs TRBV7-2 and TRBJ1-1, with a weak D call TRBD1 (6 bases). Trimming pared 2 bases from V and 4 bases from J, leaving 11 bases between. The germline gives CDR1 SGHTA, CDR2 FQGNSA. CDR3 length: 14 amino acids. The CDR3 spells CASSLIQGGTEAFF. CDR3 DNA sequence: TGTGCCAGCAGCTTAATACAGGGAGGCACTGAAGCTTTCTTT.

The CDR3 sequence is CASSSYPGGQDYGYTF. The CDR3 DNA sequence: TGTGCCAGCAGTAGCTACCCCGGCGGACAGGACTATGGCTACACCTTC. The rearrangement uses TRBV28 and TRBJ1-2; 7 nucleotides match TRBD1. From germline, CDR1 is MDHEN and CDR2 SYDVKM. Germline trimming cut 5 bases from V and 3 bases from J; bases unmatched to any gene: 12. The CDR3 sequence is 16 residues long.

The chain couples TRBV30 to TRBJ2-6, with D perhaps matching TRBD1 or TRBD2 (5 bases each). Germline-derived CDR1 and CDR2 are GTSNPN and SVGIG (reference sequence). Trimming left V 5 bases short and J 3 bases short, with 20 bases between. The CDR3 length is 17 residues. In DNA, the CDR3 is TGTGCCTGGGTCAGAGGGGTAACCCTGCGTGGGGCCAACGTCCTGACTTTC. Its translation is CAWVRGVTLRGANVLTF.

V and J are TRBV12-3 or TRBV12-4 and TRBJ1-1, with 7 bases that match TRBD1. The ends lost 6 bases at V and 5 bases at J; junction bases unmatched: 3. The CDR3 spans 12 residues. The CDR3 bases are TGTGCCAGCAGGAGACAGGGAACTGAAGCTTTCTTT. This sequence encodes CASRRQGTEAFF.

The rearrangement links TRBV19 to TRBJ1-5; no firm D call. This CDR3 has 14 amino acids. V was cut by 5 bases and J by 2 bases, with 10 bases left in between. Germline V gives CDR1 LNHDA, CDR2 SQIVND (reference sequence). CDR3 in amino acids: CASSPGRGNQPQHF. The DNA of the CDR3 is TGTGCCAGTAGTCCGGGTAGGGGCAATCAGCCCCAGCATTTT.